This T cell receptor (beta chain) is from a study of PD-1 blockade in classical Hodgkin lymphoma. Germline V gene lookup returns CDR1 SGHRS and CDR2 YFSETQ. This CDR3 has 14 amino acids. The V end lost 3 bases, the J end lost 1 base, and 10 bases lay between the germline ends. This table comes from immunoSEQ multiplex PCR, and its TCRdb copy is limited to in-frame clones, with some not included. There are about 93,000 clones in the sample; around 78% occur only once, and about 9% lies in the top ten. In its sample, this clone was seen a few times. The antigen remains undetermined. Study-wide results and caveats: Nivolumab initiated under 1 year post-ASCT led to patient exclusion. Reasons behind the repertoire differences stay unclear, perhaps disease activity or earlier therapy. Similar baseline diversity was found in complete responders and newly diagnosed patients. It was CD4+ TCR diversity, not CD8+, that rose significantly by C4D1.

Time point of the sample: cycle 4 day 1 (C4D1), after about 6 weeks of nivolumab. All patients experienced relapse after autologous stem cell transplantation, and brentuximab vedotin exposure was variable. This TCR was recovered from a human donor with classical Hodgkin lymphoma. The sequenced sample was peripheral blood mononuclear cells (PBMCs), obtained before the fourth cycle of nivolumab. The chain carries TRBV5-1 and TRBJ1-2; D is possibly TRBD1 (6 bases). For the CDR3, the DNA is TGCGCCAGCAGCTCGACAGGCCTTAACTATGGCTACACCTTC. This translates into CASSSTGLNYGYTF. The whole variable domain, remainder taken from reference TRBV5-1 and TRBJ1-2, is KAGVTQTPRYLIKTRGQQVTLSCSPISGHRSVSWYQQTPGQGLQFLFEYFSETQRNKGNFPGRFSGRQFSNSRSEMNVSTLELGDSALYLCASSSTGLNYGYTFGSGTRLTVV.